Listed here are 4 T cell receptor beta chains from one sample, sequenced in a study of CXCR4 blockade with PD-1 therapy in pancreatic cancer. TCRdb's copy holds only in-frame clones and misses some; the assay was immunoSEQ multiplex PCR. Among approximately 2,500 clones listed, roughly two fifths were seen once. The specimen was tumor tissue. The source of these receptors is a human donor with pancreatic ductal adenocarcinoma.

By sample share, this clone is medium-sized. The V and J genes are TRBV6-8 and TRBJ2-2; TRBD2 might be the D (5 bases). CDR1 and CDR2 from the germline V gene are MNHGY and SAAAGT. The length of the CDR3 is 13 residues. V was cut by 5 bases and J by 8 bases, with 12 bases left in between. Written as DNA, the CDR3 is TGTGCCAGCAGTGCAACCGGGGTAGGGGAGCTGTTTTTT. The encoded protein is CASSATGVGELFF.

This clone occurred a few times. The CDR3 DNA is TGTGCTAGTGGAGCCGGGACTACCCACAATGAGCAGTTCTTC. It codes for CASGAGTTHNEQFF. The genes are TRBV12-5 and TRBJ2-1, with TRBD2 identical over 7 bases. Unmatched junction bases numbered 7, after V lost 6 bases and J lost 5 bases. The CDR3 sequence is 14 residues long. Germline CDR1 and CDR2: LGHNT and FRNRAP.

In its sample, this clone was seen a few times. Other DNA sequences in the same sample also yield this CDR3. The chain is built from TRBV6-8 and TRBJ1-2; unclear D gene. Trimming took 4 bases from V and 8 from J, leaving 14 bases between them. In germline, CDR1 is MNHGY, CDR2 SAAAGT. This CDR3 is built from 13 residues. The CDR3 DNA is TGTGCCAGCAGTTTTGAGGGAACGGGGGGCTACACCTTC. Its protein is CASSFEGTGGYTF.

The CDR3 nucleotides read TGCAGCGTTGGGGACAACTCTGGAAACACCATATATTTT. Its translation is CSVGDNSGNTIYF. The V and J genes are TRBV29-1 and TRBJ1-3; D perhaps matches TRBD1 (6 bases). The V and J ends lost 4 bases and 0 bases respectively, with 7 bases between them. Per germline, CDR1 SQVTM and CDR2 ANQGSEA. The CDR3 covers 13 residues.